This T cell receptor (beta chain) was obtained from a study of cytomegalovirus exposure and HLA in healthy donors. Notes on the study in general: The study carried out a later analysis of TCR beta sequences. It associated about 15,000 of them with specific HLA alleles at a false discovery rate of 0.05.

The donors gave bone marrow, and they were healthy. Details on this clone: Its cognate antigen is unknown.

60 Vbeta and 13 Jbeta primers were used in PCR. TCRdb's copy holds only in-frame clones and misses some; the assay was immunoSEQ multiplex PCR. The sample has 90,000 to 100,000 clones, approximately 71% seen once; the top ten hold 6% to 8.5%. Sequenced input: PBMCs. The receptor was isolated from a female donor in good health and CMV-seronegative.

In DNA form, the CDR3 reads TGTGCCAGCAGTTCAAGACAGGCCCTGGAGCAGTACTTC. It is translated as CASSSRQALEQYF. V is TRBV6-5 and J is TRBJ2-5; perhaps TRBD1 as D (6 bases). This CDR3 region has 13 residues. With 4 bases removed from V and 11 bases from J, the gap between germline ends came to 17 bases. From germline, CDR1 is MNHEY and CDR2 SVGAGI.